The TCR beta chain under discussion was sequenced for a study of T cells in Graves' hyperthyroidism and ophthalmopathy. V lost 3 bases to trimming and J lost 4 bases, with 9 bases between them. CDR3 size: 14 residues. The germline gives CDR1 KGHDR, CDR2 SFDVKD. Researchers defined stable Graves' hyperthyroidism as no ophthalmopathy progression within 18 months. This clonotype was picked up a small number of times. Its specificity is not known. Researchers took RNA transcripts and amplified the TCR beta CDR3 regions from them. An initial round of RT-PCR targeting the TCR CDR3 relied on the HTBI primer set. One entry per CDR3 protein results from TCRdb running MiXCR on the multiplex PCR reads. The sample records hundreds of thousands of distinct CDR3 sequences, approximately 15% being singletons. Study conclusions and caveats: Blood also held most thyroid clonotypes expanded beyond 0.001.

The V call is TRBV24-1, the J call TRBJ2-1; possible D gene TRBD1, 5 bases. The receptor's source is a woman aged 25 to 39 with Graves' hyperthyroidism. The material sequenced was blood. The chain's CDR3 is CATSDTGQYNEQFF. CDR3 DNA: TGTGCCACCAGTGATACCGGACAATACAATGAGCAGTTCTTC.